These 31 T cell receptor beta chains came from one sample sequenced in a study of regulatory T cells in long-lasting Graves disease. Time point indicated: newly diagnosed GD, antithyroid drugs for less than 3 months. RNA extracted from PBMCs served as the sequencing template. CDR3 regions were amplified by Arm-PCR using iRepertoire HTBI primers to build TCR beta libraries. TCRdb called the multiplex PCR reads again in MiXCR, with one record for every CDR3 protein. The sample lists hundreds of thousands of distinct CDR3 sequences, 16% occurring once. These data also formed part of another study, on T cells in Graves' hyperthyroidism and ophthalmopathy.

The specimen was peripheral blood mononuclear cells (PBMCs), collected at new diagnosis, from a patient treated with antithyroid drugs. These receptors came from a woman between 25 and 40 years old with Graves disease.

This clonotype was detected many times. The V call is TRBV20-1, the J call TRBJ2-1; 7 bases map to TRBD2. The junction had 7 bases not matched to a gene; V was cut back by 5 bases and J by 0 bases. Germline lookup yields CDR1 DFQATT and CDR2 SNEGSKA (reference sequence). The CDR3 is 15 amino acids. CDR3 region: CSAPKLAYSYNEQFF. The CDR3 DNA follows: TGCAGTGCTCCGAAACTAGCGTACTCCTACAATGAGCAGTTCTTC.

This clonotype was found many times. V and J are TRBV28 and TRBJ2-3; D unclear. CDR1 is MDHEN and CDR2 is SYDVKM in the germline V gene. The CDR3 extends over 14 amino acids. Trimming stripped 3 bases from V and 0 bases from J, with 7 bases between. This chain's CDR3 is CASSFGASTDTQYF. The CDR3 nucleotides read TGTGCCAGCAGTTTCGGAGCCAGCACAGATACGCAGTATTTT.

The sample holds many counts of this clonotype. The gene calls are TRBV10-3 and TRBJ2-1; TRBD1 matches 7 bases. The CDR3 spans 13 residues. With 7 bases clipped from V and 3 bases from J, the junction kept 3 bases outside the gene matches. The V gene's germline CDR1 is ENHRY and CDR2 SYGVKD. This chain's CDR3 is CAIKGGSYNEQFF. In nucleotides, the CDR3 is TGTGCCATCAAAGGGGGCAGCTACAATGAGCAGTTCTTC.

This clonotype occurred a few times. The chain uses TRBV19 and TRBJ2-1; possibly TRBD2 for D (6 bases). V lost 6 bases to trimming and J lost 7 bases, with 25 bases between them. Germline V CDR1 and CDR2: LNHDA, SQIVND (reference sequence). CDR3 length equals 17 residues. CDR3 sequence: CASRGVGGASLRNEQFF. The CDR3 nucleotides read TGTGCCAGTAGGGGGGTCGGCGGGGCTAGCCTGAGGAATGAGCAGTTCTTC.

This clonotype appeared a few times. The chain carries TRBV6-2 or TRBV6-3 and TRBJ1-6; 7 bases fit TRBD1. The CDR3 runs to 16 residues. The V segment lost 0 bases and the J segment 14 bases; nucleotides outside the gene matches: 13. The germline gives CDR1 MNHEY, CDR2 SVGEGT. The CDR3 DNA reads TGTGCCAGCAGTTACTCATGGGGACAGAGAAGGGGGACCCTCCACTTT. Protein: CASSYSWGQRRGTLHF.

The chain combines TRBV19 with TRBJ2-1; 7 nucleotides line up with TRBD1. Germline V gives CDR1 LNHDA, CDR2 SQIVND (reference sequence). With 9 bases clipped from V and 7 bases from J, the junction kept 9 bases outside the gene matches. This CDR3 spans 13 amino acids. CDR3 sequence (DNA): TGTGCCAGCACTATACAGGGGCGGAATGAGCAGTTCTTC. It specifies CASTIQGRNEQFF. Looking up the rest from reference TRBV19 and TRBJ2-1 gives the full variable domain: DGGITQSPKYLFRKEGQNVTLSCEQNLNHDAMYWYRQDPGQGLRLIYYSQIVNDFQKGDIAEGYSVSREKKESFPLTVTSAQKNPTAFYLCASTIQGRNEQFFGPGTRLTVL.

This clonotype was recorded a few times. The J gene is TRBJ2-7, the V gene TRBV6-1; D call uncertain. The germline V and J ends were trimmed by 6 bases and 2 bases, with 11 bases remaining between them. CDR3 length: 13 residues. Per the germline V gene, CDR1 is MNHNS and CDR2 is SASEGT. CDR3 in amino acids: CASRVAATYEQYF. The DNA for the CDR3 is TGTGCCAGCAGAGTAGCAGCAACCTACGAGCAGTACTTC.

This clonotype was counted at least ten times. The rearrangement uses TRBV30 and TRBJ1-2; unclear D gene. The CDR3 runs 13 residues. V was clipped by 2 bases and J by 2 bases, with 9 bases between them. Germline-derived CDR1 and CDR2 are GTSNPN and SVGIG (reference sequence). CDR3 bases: TGTGCCTGGAGTCCCACCCGGAACTATGGCTACACCTTC. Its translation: CAWSPTRNYGYTF.

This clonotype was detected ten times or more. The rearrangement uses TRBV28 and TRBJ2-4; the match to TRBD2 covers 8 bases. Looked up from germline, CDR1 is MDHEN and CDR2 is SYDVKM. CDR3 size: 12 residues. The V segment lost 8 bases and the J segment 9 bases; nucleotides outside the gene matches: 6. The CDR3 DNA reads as TGTGCCAGCCGGGAGGGCCTAGGCATTCAGTACTTC. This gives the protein CASREGLGIQYF.

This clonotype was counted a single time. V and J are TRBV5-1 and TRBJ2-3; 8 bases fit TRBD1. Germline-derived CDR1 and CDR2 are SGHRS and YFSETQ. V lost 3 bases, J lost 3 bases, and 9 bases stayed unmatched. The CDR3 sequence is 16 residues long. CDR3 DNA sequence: TGCGCCAGCAGCTCCCGGGCAGGGGGCGAAACAGATACGCAGTATTTT. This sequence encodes CASSSRAGGETDTQYF.

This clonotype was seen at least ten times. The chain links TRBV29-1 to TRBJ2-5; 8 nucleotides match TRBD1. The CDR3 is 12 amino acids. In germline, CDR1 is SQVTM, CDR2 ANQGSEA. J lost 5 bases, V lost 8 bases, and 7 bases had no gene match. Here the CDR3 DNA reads TGCAGCCTTAGACAGGGGCGGGAGACCCAGTACTTC. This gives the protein CSLRQGRETQYF.

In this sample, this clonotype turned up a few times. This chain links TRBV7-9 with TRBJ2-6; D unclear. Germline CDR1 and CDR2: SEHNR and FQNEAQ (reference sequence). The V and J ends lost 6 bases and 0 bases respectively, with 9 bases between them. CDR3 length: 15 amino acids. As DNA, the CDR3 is TGTGCCAGCAGTATTGACCTCTCTGGGGCCAACGTCCTGACTTTC. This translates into CASSIDLSGANVLTF.

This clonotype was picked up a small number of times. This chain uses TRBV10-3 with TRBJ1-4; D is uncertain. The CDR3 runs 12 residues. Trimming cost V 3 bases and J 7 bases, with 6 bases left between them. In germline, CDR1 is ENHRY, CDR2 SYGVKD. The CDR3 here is CAISDIGEKLFF. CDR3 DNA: TGTGCCATCAGTGACATAGGTGAAAAACTGTTTTTT.

CDR3 residues: CSARDPEGQLSYEQYF. The CDR3, as DNA: TGCAGTGCTAGAGATCCTGAGGGCCAACTCTCCTACGAGCAGTACTTC. V and J are TRBV20-1 and TRBJ2-7; maybe TRBD2 (5 bases). Germline assignment: CDR1 DFQATT and CDR2 SNEGSKA (reference sequence). The CDR3 has 16 residues. V was shortened by 0 bases and J by 0 bases, with 15 bases between the two germline ends.

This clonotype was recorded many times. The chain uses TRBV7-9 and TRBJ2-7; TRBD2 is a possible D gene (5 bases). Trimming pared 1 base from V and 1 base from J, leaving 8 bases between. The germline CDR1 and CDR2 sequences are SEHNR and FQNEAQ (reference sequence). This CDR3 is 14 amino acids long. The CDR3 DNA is TGTGCCAGCAGCTTAGGCGGGCTGTCCTACGAGCAGTACTTC. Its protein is CASSLGGLSYEQYF.

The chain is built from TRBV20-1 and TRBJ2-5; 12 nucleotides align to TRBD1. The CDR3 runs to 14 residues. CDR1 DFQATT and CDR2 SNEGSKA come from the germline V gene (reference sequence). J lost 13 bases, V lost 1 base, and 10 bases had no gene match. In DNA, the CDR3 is TGCAGTGCTAGAGTACCGGGACAGGGGGCCGTACGGTACTTC. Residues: CSARVPGQGAVRYF.

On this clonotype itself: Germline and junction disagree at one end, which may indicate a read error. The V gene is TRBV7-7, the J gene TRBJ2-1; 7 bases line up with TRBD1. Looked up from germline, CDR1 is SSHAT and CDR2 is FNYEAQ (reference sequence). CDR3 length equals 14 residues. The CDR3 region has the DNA TGTGCTAGCAGCTTAGCAAGGGGGCGGGATGAGCAGTTCTTC. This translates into CASSLARGRDEQFF.

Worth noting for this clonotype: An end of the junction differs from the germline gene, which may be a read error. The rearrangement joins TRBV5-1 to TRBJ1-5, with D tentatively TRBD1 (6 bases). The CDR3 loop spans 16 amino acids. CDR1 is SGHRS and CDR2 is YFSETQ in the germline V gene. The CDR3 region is CASSLELAGAQQPQHF. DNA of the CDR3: TGTGCCAGCAGCTTAGAGCTGGCAGGGGCACAGCAGCCCCAGCATTTT.

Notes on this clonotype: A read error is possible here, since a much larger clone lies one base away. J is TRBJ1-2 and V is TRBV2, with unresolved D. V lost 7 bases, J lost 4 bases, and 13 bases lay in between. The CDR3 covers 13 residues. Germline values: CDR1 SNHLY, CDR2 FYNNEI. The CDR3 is CASTVGIGYGYTF. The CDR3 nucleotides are TGTGCCAGCACGGTCGGGATAGGCTATGGCTACACCTTC.

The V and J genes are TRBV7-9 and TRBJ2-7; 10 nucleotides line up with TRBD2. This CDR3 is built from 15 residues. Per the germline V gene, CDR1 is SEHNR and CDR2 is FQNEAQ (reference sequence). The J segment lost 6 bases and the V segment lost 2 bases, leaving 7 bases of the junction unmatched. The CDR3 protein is CASSLSQLAGREQYF. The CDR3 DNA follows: TGTGCCAGCAGCTTATCTCAACTAGCGGGACGCGAGCAGTACTTC.

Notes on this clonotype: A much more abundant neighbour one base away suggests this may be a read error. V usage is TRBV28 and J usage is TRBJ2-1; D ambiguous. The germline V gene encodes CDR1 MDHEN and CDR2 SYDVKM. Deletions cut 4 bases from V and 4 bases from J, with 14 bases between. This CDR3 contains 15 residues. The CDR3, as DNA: TGTGCCAGCAGTTCCTGGATTAGCAATTACAATGAGCAGTTCTTC. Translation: CASSSWISNYNEQFF.

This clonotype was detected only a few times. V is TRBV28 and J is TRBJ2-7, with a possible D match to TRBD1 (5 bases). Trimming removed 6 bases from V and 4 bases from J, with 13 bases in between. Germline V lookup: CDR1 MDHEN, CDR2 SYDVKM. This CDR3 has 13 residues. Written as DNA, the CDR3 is TGTGCCAGCAGCAGTTCCAACAGGTACGAGCAGTACTTC. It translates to CASSSSNRYEQYF.

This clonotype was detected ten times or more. CDR3 protein: CASSRGHRVNGYTF. CDR3 DNA: TGTGCCAGCAGCCGTGGGCACAGGGTGAATGGCTACACCTTC. This chain joins TRBV14 and TRBJ1-2; D may be TRBD1 (6 bases). Germline V gene lookup returns CDR1 SGHDN and CDR2 FVKESK. V gave up 4 bases and J gave up 6 bases, with 15 bases separating them. The CDR3 contains 14 residues.

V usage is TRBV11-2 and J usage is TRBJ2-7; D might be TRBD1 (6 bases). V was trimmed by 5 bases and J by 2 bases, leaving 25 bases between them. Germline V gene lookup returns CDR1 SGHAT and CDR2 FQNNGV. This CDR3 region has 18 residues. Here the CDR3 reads CASSPPSSGQIRPYEQYF. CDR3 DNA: TGTGCCAGCAGCCCCCCCTCTTCTGGACAGATAAGACCCTACGAGCAGTACTTC. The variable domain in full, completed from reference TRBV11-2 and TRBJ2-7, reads EAGVAQSPRYKIIEKRQSVAFWCNPISGHATLYWYQQILGQGPKLLIQFQNNGVVDDSQLPKDRFSAERLKGVDSTLKIQPAKLEDSAVYLCASSPPSSGQIRPYEQYFGPGTRLTVT.

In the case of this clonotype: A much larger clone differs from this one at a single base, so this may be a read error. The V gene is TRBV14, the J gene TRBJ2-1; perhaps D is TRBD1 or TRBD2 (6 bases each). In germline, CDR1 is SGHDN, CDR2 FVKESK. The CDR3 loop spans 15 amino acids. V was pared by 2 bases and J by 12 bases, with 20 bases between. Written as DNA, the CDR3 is TGTGCCAGCAGCCAATTCCCGAGACCCGGGGGCGGGCAGTTCTTC. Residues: CASSQFPRPGGGQFF.

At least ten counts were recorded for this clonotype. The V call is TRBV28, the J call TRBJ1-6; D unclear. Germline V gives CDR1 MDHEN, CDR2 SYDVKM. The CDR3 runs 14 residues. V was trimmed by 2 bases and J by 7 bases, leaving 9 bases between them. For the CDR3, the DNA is TGTGCCAGCAGTTTAATGTCAGCAAATTCACCCCTCCACTTT. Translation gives CASSLMSANSPLHF. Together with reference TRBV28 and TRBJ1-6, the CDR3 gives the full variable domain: DVKVTQSSRYLVKRTGEKVFLECVQDMDHENMFWYRQDPGLGLRLIYFSYDVKMKEKGDIPEGYSVSREKKERFSLILESASTNQTSMYLCASSLMSANSPLHFGNGTRLTVT.

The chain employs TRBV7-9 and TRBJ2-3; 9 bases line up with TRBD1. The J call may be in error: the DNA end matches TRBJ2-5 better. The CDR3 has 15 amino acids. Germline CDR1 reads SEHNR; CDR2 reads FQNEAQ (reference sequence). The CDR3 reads CASSGSGTGSETQYF. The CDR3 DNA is TGTGCCAGCAGCGGATCCGGGACAGGGTCAGAGACCCAGTACTTC.

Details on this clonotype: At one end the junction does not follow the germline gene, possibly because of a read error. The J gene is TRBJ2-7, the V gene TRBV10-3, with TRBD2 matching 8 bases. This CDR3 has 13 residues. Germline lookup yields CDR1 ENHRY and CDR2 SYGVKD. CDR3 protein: CAISVLAGYVQYF. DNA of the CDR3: TGTGCCATCAGTGTTTTAGCGGGGTACGTGCAGTACTTC.

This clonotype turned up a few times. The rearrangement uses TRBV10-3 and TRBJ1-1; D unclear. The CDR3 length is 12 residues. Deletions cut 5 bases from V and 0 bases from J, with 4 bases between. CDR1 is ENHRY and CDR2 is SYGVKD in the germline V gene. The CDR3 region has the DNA TGTGCCATCAGTCAACTGAACACTGAAGCTTTCTTT. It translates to CAISQLNTEAFF.

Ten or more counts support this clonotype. In DNA, the CDR3 is TGTGCCAGCAGCAGGACTAGCGGAATACAAGAGACCCAGTACTTC. It encodes CASSRTSGIQETQYF. V gene TRBV7-3 combines with J gene TRBJ2-5, with 10 bases matching TRBD2. From germline, CDR1 is SGHTA and CDR2 FQGTGA. J gave up 2 bases and V 5 bases, and 5 bases lay outside the gene matches. This CDR3 is built from 15 residues.

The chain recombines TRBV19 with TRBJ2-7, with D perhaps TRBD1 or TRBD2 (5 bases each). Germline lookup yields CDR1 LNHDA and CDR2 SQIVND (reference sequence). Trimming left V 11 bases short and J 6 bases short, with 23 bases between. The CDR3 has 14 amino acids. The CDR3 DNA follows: TGTGCCTGGAGTGTACCGGGGCCCGGGACCGAGCAGTACTTC. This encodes CAWSVPGPGTEQYF.